The sequence of this T cell receptor (beta chain) was determined in a study of blood T cell repertoires in COVID-19. About the research overall: From the United States, Italy and Spain came samples of acute and convalescent COVID-19. From T cells, B-cell-depleted T cells, or PBMCs came the material, which was cDNA or gDNA.

This clone was seen a few times. Original processing notes: Cell counts per sample came from amplifying reference gene primers. Assay: immunoSEQ multiplex PCR; the TCRdb copy retains only in-frame clones and omits some. The DNA gave D and trimming, while V, J and clone size come from that table. The sample shows 200,000 to 300,000 clones, about nine tenths of them seen only once. V lost 1 base to trimming and J lost 0 bases, with 10 bases between them. CDR1 and CDR2 (germline): MDHEN, SYDVKM. This CDR3 has 15 amino acids. The chain links TRBV28 to TRBJ2-7, with D possibly matching TRBD2 (5 bases). The source is a man aged 40-49 years who had recovered from COVID-19. Sequencing input: peripheral blood. The CDR3 sequence is CASSLLQRLSYEQYF. Here the CDR3 DNA reads TGTGCCAGCAGTTTATTACAGCGGCTCTCCTACGAGCAGTACTTC.